What follows are 2 T cell receptor beta chains derived from one specimen sequenced in a study of blood T cell repertoires in COVID-19 (dated by TCRdb to about 2020). The library was generated by the immunoSEQ multiplex PCR assay. The immuneACCESS repertoire file appears here via TCRdb, limited to in-frame rearrangements. These files lack a portion of the clones; in checked studies, under half of the deficit traces to unresolved V genes, and the cause of the others is not known. The sample contains around 88,000 clones, 81% of them found a single time. The leading ten clones occupy about 4.5% of the sample. Sequencing input: peripheral blood. The receptor set was obtained from a man aged 55-75 years with acute or convalescent COVID-19.

The chain combines TRBV5-1 with TRBJ2-2; a weak D match, TRBD2 (5 bases). V was clipped by 5 bases and J by 2 bases, with 10 bases between them. Germline loops: CDR1 SGHRS, CDR2 YFSETQ. This CDR3 comprises 14 residues. The CDR3 sequence: CASRTRVNTGELFF. CDR3 DNA sequence: TGCGCCAGCAGGACGAGGGTCAACACCGGGGAGCTGTTTTTT.

The V and J genes are TRBV30 and TRBJ2-6; D not certain. Trimming took off 6 bases at V and 2 bases at J, with 11 bases between the two ends. There are 14 residues in the CDR3. Germline CDR1 and CDR2: GTSNPN and SVGIG (reference sequence). The CDR3 DNA reads as TGTGCCTGTAGCAAGTCCCCTGGGGCCAACGTCCTGACTTTC. Translation gives CACSKSPGANVLTF.